This T cell receptor beta chain was captured in a study of OX40 agonist ivuxolimab in advanced cancers. Profiled with immunoSEQ multiplex PCR; TCRdb holds only in-frame clones, not every one. The sample has about 70,000 clones; roughly 85% are singletons. Study-wide findings and caveats: Clonal expansion was seen in CD4+ and CD8+ blood T cells by week 6 at 0.1 to 3.0 mg/kg. Clonal expansion was among the lowest in partial responders at 0.1-3.0 mg/kg, especially CD8+.

The table lists this clone with a few counts. Its antigen is unknown. Drawing of blood for sampling happened at baseline, at cycle 4 day 1, and at cycle 7 day 1. The V end was cut by 5 bases, the J end by 0 bases, with 14 bases between. Germline CDR1 reads LNHDA; CDR2 reads SQIVND (reference sequence). The CDR3 covers 16 residues. This TCR came from an adult with an advanced solid tumor such as melanoma, head and neck, liver or kidney cancer. The chain joins TRBV19 to TRBJ2-4; D might be TRBD1 (6 bases). The specimen was CD4+ or CD8+ T cells sorted from blood, collected in a trial of the OX40 agonist ivuxolimab. The DNA for the CDR3 is TGTGCCAGTAGTTTCGGACAGAACTTAGCCAAAAACATTCAGTACTTC. This encodes CASSFGQNLAKNIQYF.